This T cell receptor (beta chain) appears in the sequencing data of a study of shared clonotypes between healthy human individuals. Study-wide points: Sorted-subset sequencing, rarefaction showed, was incomplete despite large depth.

Germline values: CDR1 GTSNPN, CDR2 SVGIG (reference sequence). Trimming shortened V by 2 bases and J by 0 bases, and 11 bases separated the two germline ends. The CDR3 spans 14 residues. Data came from immunoSEQ multiplex PCR; TCRdb stores just in-frame clones and leaves some out. The table shows some 2.4 million clones, with 93% occurring only once. For this clone: The target antigen is unknown.

The chain links TRBV30 to TRBJ2-7; a possible D gene is TRBD2 (6 bases). Sequencing was done on a sample of naive CD4+ T cells from PBMCs. As for subset: CD45RA+ positively selected. The sequence came from a man younger than 35 in good health. Some clones in this sample may be carry-over from other donors' samples. CDR3 nucleotide sequence: TGTGCCTGGAGTCGGGGGACCGTCTCCTACGAGCAGTACTTC. Its translation: CAWSRGTVSYEQYF.